These 14 T cell receptor beta chains came from one sample sequenced in a study of OX40 agonist ivuxolimab in advanced cancers. The data were produced by immunoSEQ multiplex PCR, yet TCRdb's version contains in-frame clones alone and is incomplete. The profile covers about 65,000 clones, with roughly nine tenths appearing a single time and 1.1% taken by the ten largest. Sequenced material: CD4+ or CD8+ T cells sorted from blood, taken in a trial of the OX40 agonist ivuxolimab. These TCRs come from an adult with an advanced solid tumor such as melanoma, head and neck, liver or kidney cancer.

The chain combines TRBV6-4 with TRBJ1-1; D is uncertain. Germline CDR1 and CDR2: MRHNA and SNTAGT. V was clipped by 5 bases and J by 2 bases, with 9 bases between them. The CDR3 sequence is 13 residues long. CDR3 amino acids: CASSNAGNTEAFF. In DNA form, the CDR3 reads TGTGCCAGCAGTAATGCGGGCAACACTGAAGCTTTCTTT.

This clone was observed once. The junction departs from the called germline gene at one end, perhaps through a read error. This chain links TRBV7-7 with TRBJ2-5; D possibly corresponds to TRBD2 (6 bases). The germline V gene has CDR1 SSHAT and CDR2 FNYEAQ (reference sequence). The CDR3 consists of 15 residues. The DNA for the CDR3 is TGTGCTAGCAGCCTCGGGCGGGGAATGCAAGAGACCCAGTACTTC. Its translation: CASSLGRGMQETQYF.

The CDR3 protein is CASSHTGTGNNSPLHF. In DNA, the CDR3 is TGTGCCAGCAGCCATACAGGGACAGGCAATAATTCACCCCTCCACTTT. This chain joins TRBV7-2 and TRBJ1-6, with 8 nucleotides matching TRBD1. The CDR3 sequence is 16 residues long. V trimming: 5 bases; J trimming: 5 bases; junction bases outside the gene matches: 8. Germline V CDR1 and CDR2: SGHTA, FQGNSA.

This rearrangement joins TRBV6-1 to TRBJ2-1, with TRBD2 identical over 8 bases. This CDR3 region has 16 residues. From germline, CDR1 is MNHNS and CDR2 SASEGT. The ends lost 4 bases at V and 4 bases at J; junction bases unmatched: 9. CDR3 coding DNA: TGTGCCAGCAGTGCCTCTCGGGGGGGACCATACAATGAGCAGTTCTTC. Amino acids: CASSASRGGPYNEQFF.

The chain's CDR3 is CASSPGGWINEQFF. The CDR3 DNA follows: TGTGCCAGCAGTCCGGGGGGGTGGATCAATGAGCAGTTCTTC. V is TRBV6-5 and J is TRBJ2-1; 8 bases agree with TRBD2. CDR3 size: 14 residues. The V segment lost 5 bases and the J segment 6 bases; nucleotides outside the gene matches: 6. From germline, CDR1 is MNHEY and CDR2 SVGAGI.

The rearrangement joins TRBV30 to TRBJ2-3; TRBD2 matches at 10 bases. The V and J ends lost 3 bases and 7 bases, in that order; junction bases with no gene match: 4. The CDR3 is 13 residues long. Per the germline V gene, CDR1 is GTSNPN and CDR2 is SVGIG (reference sequence). CDR3 bases: TGTGCCTGGAGGAAGACTAGCGGGTATACGCAGTATTTT. This encodes CAWRKTSGYTQYF.

The chain joins TRBV6-5 to TRBJ2-1, with D hard to call. CDR1 and CDR2 from the germline V gene are MNHEY and SVGAGI. V shed 2 bases and J shed 5 bases, with 16 bases lying between them. CDR3 length: 16 residues. Written as DNA, the CDR3 is TGTGCCAGCAGTTACCCCCGGCAGGCAGGCCACAATGAGCAGTTCTTC. Amino acids: CASSYPRQAGHNEQFF.

This chain connects TRBV5-1 to TRBJ2-7; TRBD1 matches at 7 bases. The germline V gene encodes CDR1 SGHRS and CDR2 YFSETQ. The CDR3 length is 15 residues. V lost 4 bases to trimming and J lost 0 bases; unmatched junction nucleotides: 7. The CDR3 is CASSRDSSSSYEQYF. The CDR3 nucleotides read TGCGCCAGCAGCCGGGACAGTTCCAGCTCCTACGAGCAGTACTTC.

V gene TRBV5-8 combines with J gene TRBJ2-2, with D uncertain. With 4 bases removed from V and 2 bases from J, the gap between germline ends came to 9 bases. Germline V CDR1 and CDR2: SGHTS, YDEGEE. The CDR3 has 14 residues. CDR3: CASSTWPNTGELFF. DNA of the CDR3: TGTGCCAGCAGCACGTGGCCTAACACCGGGGAGCTGTTTTTT. Based on the CDR3 plus reference TRBV5-8 and TRBJ2-2, the full variable domain is EAGVTQSPTHLIKTRGQQATLRCSPISGHTSVYWYQQALGLGLQFLLWYDEGEERNRGNFPPRFSGRQFPNYSSELNVNALELEDSALYLCASSTWPNTGELFFGEGSRLTVL.

J is TRBJ1-2 and V is TRBV5-6; TRBD1 aligns across 8 bases. The V gene's germline CDR1 is SGHDT and CDR2 YYEEEE. The J segment lost 1 base and the V segment lost 4 bases, leaving 3 bases of the junction unmatched. The CDR3 runs 14 residues. CDR3 in amino acids: CASSGQGLNYGYTF. CDR3 nucleotides: TGTGCCAGCAGCGGACAGGGACTTAACTATGGCTACACCTTC.

The V call is TRBV19, the J call TRBJ1-1; 10 nucleotides agree with TRBD1. The CDR3 loop spans 15 amino acids. Germline V gene sequence: CDR1 LNHDA, CDR2 SQIVND (reference sequence). After removal of 7 bases from V and 3 bases from J, the junction contained 8 bases not matched to a gene. As DNA, the CDR3 is TGTGCCAGTATTTGGGACAGGGGATATCACACTGAAGCTTTCTTT. Residues: CASIWDRGYHTEAFF.

This clone was detected a few times. The chain uses TRBV7-6 and TRBJ1-4; D unresolved. Germline V lookup: CDR1 SGHVS, CDR2 FNYEAQ. The CDR3 length is 16 residues. V lost 4 bases and J 0 bases, leaving 12 bases between the germline ends. This chain's CDR3 is CASSSTRPPTNEKLFF. The CDR3 nucleotides are TGTGCCAGCAGCTCCACCCGACCTCCAACTAATGAAAAACTGTTTTTT.

The chain combines TRBV4-1 with TRBJ1-5; D is uncertain. The CDR3 is 13 residues long. V gave up 2 bases and J gave up 6 bases, with 8 bases separating them. Germline V gives CDR1 MGHRA, CDR2 YSYEKL. CDR3 residues: CASSQSRPQPQHF. The CDR3 nucleotides are TGCGCCAGCAGCCAATCCAGGCCTCAGCCCCAGCATTTT.

The chain recombines TRBV15 with TRBJ1-2, with 7 positions matching TRBD1. CDR1 and CDR2 (germline): LNHNV, YYDKDF (reference sequence). The CDR3 sequence is 14 residues long. The V segment lost 4 bases and the J segment 6 bases; nucleotides outside the gene matches: 8. Here the CDR3 reads CATSNTRDSHGYTF. For the CDR3, the DNA is TGTGCCACCAGCAATACCCGGGACAGCCATGGCTACACCTTC.